These T cell receptor beta chains were read from a single sample in a study of CD8+ T cells in alopecia areata. TCRdb keeps only in-frame clones here, not all; method: immunoSEQ multiplex PCR. The sample consists of 200,000 or so clones, 58% of them appearing once. The material sequenced was CD4+ T cells sorted from blood, taken at week 24, from a patient treated with tofacitinib. These receptors were collected from a human donor with alopecia areata. The CDR3 runs from the conserved cysteine through the conserved F or W. D genes are given only for firm matches. Some rows mark clone size as missing; the rest say once, few, many or name a class of expanded clone.

>TRBJ2-1|TRBD2|TRBV19|few
CASSMSPLGLAGQNEQFF
TGTGCCAGTAGTATGTCGCCACTAGGACTAGCGGGACAGAATGAGCAGTTCTTC
>TRBJ1-6|TRBD1|TRBV27|-
CASSLGQYSPLHF
TGTGCCAGCAGTTTGGGACAGTATTCACCCCTCCACTTT
>TRBJ2-3|TRBD2|TRBV5-4|many
CASSSGNPGTSGFTTQYF
TGTGCCAGCAGCTCCGGAAATCCCGGGACTAGCGGGTTTACGACGCAGTATTTT
>TRBJ1-1|-|TRBV5-4|-
CASSLGGAGNTEAFF
TGTGCCAGCAGCTTGGGGGGGGCAGGGAACACTGAAGCTTTCTTT
>TRBJ1-5|-|TRBV25-1|-
CASSPWTGNQPQHF
TGTGCCAGCAGTCCGTGGACGGGCAATCAGCCCCAGCATTTT
>TRBJ1-6|TRBD1|TRBV5-4|-
CASSRGQGGNPNSPLHF
TGTGCCAGCAGCAGAGGACAGGGGGGTAACCCAAATTCACCCCTCCACTTT
>TRBJ2-7|-|TRBV30|-
CAWSVRVYEQYF
TGTGCCTGGAGTGTTAGAGTATACGAGCAGTACTTC
>TRBJ2-7|-|TRBV4-3|-
CASSHALTGSSYEQYF
TGCGCCAGCAGCCACGCGCTAACGGGCAGCTCCTACGAGCAGTACTTC
>TRBJ1-4|-|TRBV30|-
CAWSPSRGVLEKLFF
TGTGCCTGGAGCCCAAGTCGGGGTGTGCTTGAAAAACTGTTTTTT
>TRBJ1-4|-|TRBV28|-
CASSPRIATNEKLFF
TGTGCCAGCAGTCCTAGGATAGCAACTAATGAAAAACTGTTTTTT
>TRBJ2-2|-|TRBV7-9|-
CASSTRRSQRSNTGELFF
TGTGCCAGCAGCACCCGGAGATCACAAAGGTCGAACACCGGGGAGCTGTTTTTT
>TRBJ2-6|-|TRBV29-1|-
CSVARAGANVLTF
TGCAGCGTTGCCAGGGCTGGGGCCAACGTCCTGACTTTC
>TRBJ1-1|-|TRBV11-2|few
CASSLESQGVAFF
TGTGCCAGCAGCTTAGAATCGCAGGGAGTAGCTTTCTTT
>TRBJ1-4|-|TRBV29-1|-
CSVERGGREKLFF
TGCAGCGTTGAAAGGGGGGGCCGGGAAAAACTGTTTTTT
>TRBJ2-2|-|TRBV25-1|-
CASSVGTGELFF
TGTGCCAGCAGTGTGGGAACCGGGGAGCTGTTTTTT
>TRBJ2-5|-|TRBV5-1|few
CASSLDQETQYF
TGCGCCAGCAGCTTGGACCAAGAGACCCAGTACTTC
>TRBJ1-5|-|TRBV30|-
CAWSVRSNQPQHF
TGTGCCTGGAGTGTAAGGTCCAATCAGCCCCAGCATTTT
>TRBJ1-6|-|TRBV7-9|once
CASSLEGGGTSPLHF
TGTGCCAGCAGCTTAGAGGGAGGGGGGACTTCACCCCTCCACTTT
>TRBJ2-1|TRBD2|TRBV11-3|few
CASSLEGLDSEQFF
TGTGCCAGCAGCTTAGAGGGACTAGACTCCGAGCAGTTCTTC
>TRBJ2-1|TRBD2|TRBV5-6|-
CASSFGGGNHEQFF
TGTGCCAGCAGCTTCGGGGGAGGGAATCATGAGCAGTTCTTC
>TRBJ1-6|TRBD1|TRBV5-6|-
CASSLEWTGGVGSPLHF
TGTGCCAGCAGCTTGGAATGGACAGGGGGAGTCGGGTCACCCCTCCACTTT